This entry is about one T cell receptor beta chain. HIV-positive participants all received treatment in the United States. Samples were assayed with immunoSEQ v3.0 at survey level. Sequencing was performed with immunoSEQ multiplex PCR; in TCRdb, only in-frame clones are kept and a portion is missing. The sample records around 30,000 clones, about 95% being singletons. The data stem from a study of long-term antiretroviral therapy in people with HIV. V was pared by 6 bases and J by 10 bases, with 15 bases of the junction left unmatched. Germline lookup yields CDR1 MNHEY and CDR2 SVGAGI. This CDR3 spans 15 amino acids.

The chain couples TRBV6-5 to TRBJ1-3; 7 nucleotides match TRBD1. The sequencing used unsorted PBMCs, collected around 6.6 years after starting antiretroviral therapy. The TCR comes from a man between 25 and 39 years old with HIV. This chain's CDR3 is CASSHRQGSSWTIYF. CDR3 sequence (DNA): TGTGCCAGCAGCCATAGACAGGGATCTAGTTGGACCATATATTTT.